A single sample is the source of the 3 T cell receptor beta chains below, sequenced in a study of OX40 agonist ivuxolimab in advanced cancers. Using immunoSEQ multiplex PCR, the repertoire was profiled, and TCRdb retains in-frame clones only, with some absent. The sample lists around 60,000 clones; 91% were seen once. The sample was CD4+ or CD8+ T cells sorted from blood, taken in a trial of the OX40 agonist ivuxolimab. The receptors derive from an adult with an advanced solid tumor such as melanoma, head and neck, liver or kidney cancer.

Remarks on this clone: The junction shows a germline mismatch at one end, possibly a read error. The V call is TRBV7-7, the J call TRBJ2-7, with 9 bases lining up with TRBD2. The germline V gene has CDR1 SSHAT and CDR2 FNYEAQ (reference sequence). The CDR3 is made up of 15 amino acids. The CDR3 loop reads CASSLDLAGSCEQYF. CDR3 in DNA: TGTGCTAGCAGCTTAGACCTAGCGGGATCCTGCGAGCAGTACTTC.

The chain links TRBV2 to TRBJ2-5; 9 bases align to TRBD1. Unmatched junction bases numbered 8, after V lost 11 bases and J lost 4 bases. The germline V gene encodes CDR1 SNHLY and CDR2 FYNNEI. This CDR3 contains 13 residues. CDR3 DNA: TGTGCCTTGGGACAGGGCCTTCCAGAGACCCAGTACTTC. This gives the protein CALGQGLPETQYF.

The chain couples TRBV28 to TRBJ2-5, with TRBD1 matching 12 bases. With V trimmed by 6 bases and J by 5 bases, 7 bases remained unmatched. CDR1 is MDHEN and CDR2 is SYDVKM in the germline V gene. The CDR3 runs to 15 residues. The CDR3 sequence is CASRRGTGGWETQYF. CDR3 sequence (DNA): TGTGCCAGCAGGCGCGGGACAGGGGGCTGGGAGACCCAGTACTTC. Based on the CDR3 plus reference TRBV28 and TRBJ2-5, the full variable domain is DVKVTQSSRYLVKRTGEKVFLECVQDMDHENMFWYRQDPGLGLRLIYFSYDVKMKEKGDIPEGYSVSREKKERFSLILESASTNQTSMYLCASRRGTGGWETQYFGPGTRLLVL.